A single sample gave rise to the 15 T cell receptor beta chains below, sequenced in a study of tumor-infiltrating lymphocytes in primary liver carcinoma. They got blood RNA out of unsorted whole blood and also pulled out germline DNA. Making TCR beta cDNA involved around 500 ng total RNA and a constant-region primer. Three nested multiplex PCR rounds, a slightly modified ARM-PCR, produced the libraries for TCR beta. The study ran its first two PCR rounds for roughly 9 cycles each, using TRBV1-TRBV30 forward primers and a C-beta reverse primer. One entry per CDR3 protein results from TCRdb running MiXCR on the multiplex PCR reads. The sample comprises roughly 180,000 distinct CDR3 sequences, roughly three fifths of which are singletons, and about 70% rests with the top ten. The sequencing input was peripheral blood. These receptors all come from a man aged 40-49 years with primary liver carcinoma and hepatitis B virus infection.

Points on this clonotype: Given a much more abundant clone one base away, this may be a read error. The CDR3 protein is CASSVYPGANVLTF. For the CDR3, the DNA is TGTGCCAGCAGTGTATACCCTGGGGCCAACGTCCTGACTTTC. The rearrangement joins TRBV6-5 to TRBJ2-6; D is uncertain. Germline CDR1 and CDR2: MNHEY and SVGAGI. V was cut by 5 bases and J by 2 bases, with 7 bases left in between. The CDR3 extends over 14 amino acids.

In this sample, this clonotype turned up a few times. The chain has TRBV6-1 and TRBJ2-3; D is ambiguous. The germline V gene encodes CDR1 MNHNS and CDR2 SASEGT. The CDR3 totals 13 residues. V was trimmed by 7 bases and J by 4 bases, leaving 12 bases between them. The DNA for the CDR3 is TGTGCCAGCACCCTCTTAAGGGCAGATACGCAGTATTTT. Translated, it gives CASTLLRADTQYF.

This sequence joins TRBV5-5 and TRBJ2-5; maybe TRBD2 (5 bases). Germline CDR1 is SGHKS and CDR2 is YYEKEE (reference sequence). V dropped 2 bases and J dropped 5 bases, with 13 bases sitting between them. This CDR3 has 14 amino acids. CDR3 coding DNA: TGTGCCAGCAGCTTTCTAGCTGGCCGGGAGACCCAGTACTTC. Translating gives CASSFLAGRETQYF.

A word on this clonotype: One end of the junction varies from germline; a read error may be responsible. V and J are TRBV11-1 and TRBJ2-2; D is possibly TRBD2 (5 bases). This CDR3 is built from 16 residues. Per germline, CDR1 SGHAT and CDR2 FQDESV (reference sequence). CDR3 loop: CASSLAPVCDTGELFF. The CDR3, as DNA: TGTGCCAGCAGCTTAGCGCCAGTATGTGACACCGGGGAACTGTTTTTT.

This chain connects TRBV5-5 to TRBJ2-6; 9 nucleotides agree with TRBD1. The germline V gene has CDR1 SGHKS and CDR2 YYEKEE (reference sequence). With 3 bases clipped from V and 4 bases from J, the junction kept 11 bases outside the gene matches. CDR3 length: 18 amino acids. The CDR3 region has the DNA TGTGCCAGCAGCTCCGGGACAGGGCTCCTGGGAGGGGCCAACGTCCTGACTTTC. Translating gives CASSSGTGLLGGANVLTF.

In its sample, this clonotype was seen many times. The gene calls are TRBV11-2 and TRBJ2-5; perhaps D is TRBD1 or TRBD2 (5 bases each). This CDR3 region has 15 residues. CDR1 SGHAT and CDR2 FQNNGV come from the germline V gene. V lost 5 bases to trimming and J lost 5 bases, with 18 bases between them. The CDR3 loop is CASSPSEGTRETQYF. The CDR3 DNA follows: TGTGCCAGCAGCCCCTCTGAAGGGACGAGGGAGACCCAGTACTTC.

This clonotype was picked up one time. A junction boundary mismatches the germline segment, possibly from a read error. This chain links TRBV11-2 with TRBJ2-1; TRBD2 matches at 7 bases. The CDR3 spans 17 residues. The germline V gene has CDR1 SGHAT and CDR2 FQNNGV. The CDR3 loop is CASSLRLSSGRAAEQFF. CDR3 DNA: TGTGCTAGCAGCTTACGGTTGAGTAGTGGGAGGGCAGCTGAGCAGTTCTTC.

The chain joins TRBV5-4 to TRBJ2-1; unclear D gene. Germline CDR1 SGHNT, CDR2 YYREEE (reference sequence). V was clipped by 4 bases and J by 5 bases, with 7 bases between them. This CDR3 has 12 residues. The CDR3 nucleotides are TGTGCCAGCAGCCGCCCAAACAATGAGCAGTTCTTC. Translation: CASSRPNNEQFF.

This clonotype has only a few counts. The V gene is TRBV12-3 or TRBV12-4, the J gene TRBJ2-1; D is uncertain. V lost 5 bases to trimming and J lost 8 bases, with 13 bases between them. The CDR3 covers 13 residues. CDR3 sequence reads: CASSPSEVDEQFF. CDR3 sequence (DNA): TGTGCCAGCAGTCCTTCTGAGGTTGATGAGCAGTTCTTC.

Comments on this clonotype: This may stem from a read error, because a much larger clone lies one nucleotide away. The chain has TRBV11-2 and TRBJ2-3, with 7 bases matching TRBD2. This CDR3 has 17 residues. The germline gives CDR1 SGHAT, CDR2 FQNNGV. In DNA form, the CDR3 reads TGTGCCAGCAGCTTAGGTGGTGGGAGGGCCCCGAGAGATACGCAGTGTTTT. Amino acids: CASSLGGGRAPRDTQCF.

The CDR3 bases are TGTGCCAGCAGCTACAGTGCTTGGGCCAGTAATGTGGGCTACACCTTC. Protein product: CASSYSAWASNVGYTF. The V gene is TRBV7-8, the J gene TRBJ1-2; no definite D call. Trimming removed 4 bases from V and 8 bases from J, with 23 bases in between. CDR3 size: 16 residues. CDR1 SGHVS and CDR2 FQNEAQ come from the germline V gene.

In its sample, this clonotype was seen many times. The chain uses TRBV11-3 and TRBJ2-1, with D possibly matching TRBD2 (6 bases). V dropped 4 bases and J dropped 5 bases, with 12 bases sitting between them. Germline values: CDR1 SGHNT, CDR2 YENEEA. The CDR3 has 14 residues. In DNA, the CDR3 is TGTGCCAGCAGCTCGGGGGACTCAAACAATGAGCAGTTCTTC. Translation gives CASSSGDSNNEQFF.

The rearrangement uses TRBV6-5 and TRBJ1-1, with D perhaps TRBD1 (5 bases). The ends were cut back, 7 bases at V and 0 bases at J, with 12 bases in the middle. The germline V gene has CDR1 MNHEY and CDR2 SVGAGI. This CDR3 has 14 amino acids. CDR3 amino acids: CASKPTEVNTEAFF. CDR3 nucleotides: TGTGCCAGCAAGCCGACAGAAGTGAACACTGAAGCTTTCTTT.

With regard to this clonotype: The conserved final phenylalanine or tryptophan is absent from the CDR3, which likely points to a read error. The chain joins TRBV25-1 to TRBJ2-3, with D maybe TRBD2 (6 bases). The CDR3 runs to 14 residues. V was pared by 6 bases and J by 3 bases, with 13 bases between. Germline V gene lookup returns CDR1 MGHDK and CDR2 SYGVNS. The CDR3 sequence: CASRDGSSTDTQYL. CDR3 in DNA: TGTGCCAGCAGGGACGGGAGTTCGACAGATACGCAGTATCTT.

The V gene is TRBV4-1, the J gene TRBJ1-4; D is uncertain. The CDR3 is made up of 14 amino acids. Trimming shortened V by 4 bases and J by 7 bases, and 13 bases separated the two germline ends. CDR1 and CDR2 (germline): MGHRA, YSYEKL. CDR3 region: CASSPTQWAEKLFF. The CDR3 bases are TGCGCCAGCAGCCCAACGCAGTGGGCTGAAAAACTGTTTTTT.